The 5 T cell receptor beta chains presented below share a single source sample, sequenced in a study of cytomegalovirus exposure and HLA in healthy donors (dated by TCRdb to 2017 to 2019). Library prep was done by the immunoSEQ multiplex PCR assay. For the multiplex PCR, a mixture combining 60 forward primers for TCR Vbeta segments and 13 reverse primers for TCR Jbeta segments was used. Not all clones reach the TCRdb copy of this immuneACCESS table, which keeps in-frame sequences only. Checked studies attribute under half of the gap to unresolved V genes and leave the rest unexplained. This sample lists roughly 54,000 clones; about 73% were detected once. Together, the top ten hold roughly a fifth of the sample. Sequencing used PBMCs. These receptors all come from a woman aged 60-75 years in good health and CMV-seropositive.

The chain has TRBV5-1 and TRBJ1-4, with TRBD1 matching 7 bases. The CDR3 runs 14 residues. In germline, CDR1 is SGHRS, CDR2 YFSETQ. Trimming took 4 bases from V and 2 from J; bases not matched to a gene: 2. The CDR3 spells CASSQGVTNEKLFF. The CDR3, as DNA: TGCGCCAGCAGCCAGGGGGTCACTAATGAAAAACTGTTTTTT.

The chain links TRBV7-9 to TRBJ1-1; a weak D match, TRBD1 (6 bases). This CDR3 comprises 15 residues. CDR1 and CDR2 from the germline V gene are SEHNR and FQNEAQ (reference sequence). V was clipped by 5 bases and J by 3 bases, with 16 bases between them. CDR3 DNA: TGTGCCAGCAGCGAGACCACAGGGTATGACACTGAAGCTTTCTTT. Translating gives CASSETTGYDTEAFF. Full variable domain (outside the CDR3, taken from reference TRBV7-9 and TRBJ1-1): DTGVSQNPRHKITKRGQNVTFRCDPISEHNRLYWYRQTLGQGPEFLTYFQNEAQLEKSRLLSDRFSAERPKGSFSTLEIQRTEQGDSAMYLCASSETTGYDTEAFFGQGTRLTVV.

This rearrangement joins TRBV6-6 to TRBJ1-1; D perhaps matches TRBD1 (5 bases). With 6 bases removed from V and 1 base from J, the gap between germline ends came to 15 bases. The CDR3 extends over 15 amino acids. Germline CDR1 reads MNHNY; CDR2 reads SVGAGI (reference sequence). CDR3 protein: CASSPKRGGNTEAFF. DNA for the CDR3: TGTGCCAGCAGCCCCAAACGGGGGGGGAACACTGAAGCTTTCTTT.

The chain combines TRBV7-2 with TRBJ1-4, with D hard to call. Germline assignment: CDR1 SGHTA and CDR2 FQGNSA. The CDR3 loop spans 13 amino acids. V was pared by 1 base and J by 6 bases, with 6 bases between. The CDR3 is CASSLEAHEKLFF. Written as DNA, the CDR3 is TGTGCCAGCAGCTTAGAAGCGCATGAAAAACTGTTTTTT.

This clone was picked up a small number of times. The rearrangement uses TRBV7-2 and TRBJ2-3, with 12 positions matching TRBD2. Losses at the gene ends were 1 base for V and 3 bases for J; bases not matched to a gene: 11. Germline V gene sequence: CDR1 SGHTA, CDR2 FQGNSA. The CDR3 contains 19 residues. DNA for the CDR3: TGTGCCAGCAGCTTAGAGCCCCTGACTAGCGGGGGCGGGACAGATACGCAGTATTTT. Its translation: CASSLEPLTSGGGTDTQYF.